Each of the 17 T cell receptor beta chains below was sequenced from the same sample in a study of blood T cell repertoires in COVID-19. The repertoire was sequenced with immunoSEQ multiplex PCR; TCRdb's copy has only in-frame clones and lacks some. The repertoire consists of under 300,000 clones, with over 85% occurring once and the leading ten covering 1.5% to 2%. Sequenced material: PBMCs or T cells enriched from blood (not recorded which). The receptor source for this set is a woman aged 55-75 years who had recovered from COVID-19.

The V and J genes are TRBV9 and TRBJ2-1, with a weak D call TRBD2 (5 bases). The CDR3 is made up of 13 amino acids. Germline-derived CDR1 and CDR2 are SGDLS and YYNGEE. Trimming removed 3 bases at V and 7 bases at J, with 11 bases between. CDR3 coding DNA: TGTGCCAGCAGCGGGCTAGCAGGAAATGAGCAGTTCTTC. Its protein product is CASSGLAGNEQFF.

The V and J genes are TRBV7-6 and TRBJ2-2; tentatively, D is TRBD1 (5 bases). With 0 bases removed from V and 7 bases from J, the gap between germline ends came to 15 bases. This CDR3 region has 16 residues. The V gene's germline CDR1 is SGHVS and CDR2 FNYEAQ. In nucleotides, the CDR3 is TGTGCCAGCAGCTTAGCTCTGCCAGGGTCTGGCGGGGAGCTGTTTTTT. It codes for CASSLALPGSGGELFF.

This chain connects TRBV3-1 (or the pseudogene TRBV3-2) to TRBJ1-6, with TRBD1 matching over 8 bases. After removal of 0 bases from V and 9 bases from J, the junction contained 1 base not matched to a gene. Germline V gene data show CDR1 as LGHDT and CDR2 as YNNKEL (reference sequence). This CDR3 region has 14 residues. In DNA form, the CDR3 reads TGTGCCAGCAGCCAAGATACAGGGGGTTCACCCCTCCACTTT. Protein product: CASSQDTGGSPLHF.

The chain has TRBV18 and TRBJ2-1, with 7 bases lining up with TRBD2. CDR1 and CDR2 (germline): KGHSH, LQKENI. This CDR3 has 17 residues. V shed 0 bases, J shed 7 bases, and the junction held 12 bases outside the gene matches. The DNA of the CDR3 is TGTGCCAGCTCACCACCCCTCGCGGGAGTGCCCTCGAATGAGCAGTTCTTC. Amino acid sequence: CASSPPLAGVPSNEQFF.

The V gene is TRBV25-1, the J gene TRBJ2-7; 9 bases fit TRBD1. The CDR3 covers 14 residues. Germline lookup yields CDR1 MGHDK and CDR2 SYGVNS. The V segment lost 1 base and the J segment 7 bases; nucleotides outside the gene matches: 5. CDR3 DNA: TGTGCCAGCAGTGAATGGGGACAGGGAAAAGAGCAGTACTTC. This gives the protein CASSEWGQGKEQYF.

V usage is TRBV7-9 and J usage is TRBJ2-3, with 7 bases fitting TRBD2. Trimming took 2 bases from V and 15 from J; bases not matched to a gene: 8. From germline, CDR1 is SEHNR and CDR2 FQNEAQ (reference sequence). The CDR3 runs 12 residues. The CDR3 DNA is TGTGCCAGCAGCTTAAGGGGACTACCTACATATTTT. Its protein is CASSLRGLPTYF.

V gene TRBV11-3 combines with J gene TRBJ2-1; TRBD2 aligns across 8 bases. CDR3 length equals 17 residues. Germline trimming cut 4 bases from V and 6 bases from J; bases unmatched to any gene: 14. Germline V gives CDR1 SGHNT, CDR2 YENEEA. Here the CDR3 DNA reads TGTGCCAGCAGCTATTTAGGGGGACTAGATAGACCCAATGAGCAGTTCTTC. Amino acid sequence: CASSYLGGLDRPNEQFF.

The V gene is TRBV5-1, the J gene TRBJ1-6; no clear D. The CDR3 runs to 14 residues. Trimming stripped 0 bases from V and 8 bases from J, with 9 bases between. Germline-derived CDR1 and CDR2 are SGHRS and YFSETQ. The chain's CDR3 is CASSLGDGDSPLHF. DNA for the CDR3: TGCGCCAGCAGCTTGGGTGACGGAGATTCACCCCTCCACTTT.

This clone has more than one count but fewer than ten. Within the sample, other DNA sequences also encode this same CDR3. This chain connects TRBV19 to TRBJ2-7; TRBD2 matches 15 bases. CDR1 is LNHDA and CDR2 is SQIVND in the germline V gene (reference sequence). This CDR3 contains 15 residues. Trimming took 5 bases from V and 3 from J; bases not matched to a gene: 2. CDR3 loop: CASSGGLAGGYEQYF. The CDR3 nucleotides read TGTGCCAGTAGTGGGGGACTAGCGGGAGGCTACGAGCAGTACTTC. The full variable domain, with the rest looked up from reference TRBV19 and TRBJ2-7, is DGGITQSPKYLFRKEGQNVTLSCEQNLNHDAMYWYRQDPGQGLRLIYYSQIVNDFQKGDIAEGYSVSREKKESFPLTVTSAQKNPTAFYLCASSGGLAGGYEQYFGPGTRLTVT.

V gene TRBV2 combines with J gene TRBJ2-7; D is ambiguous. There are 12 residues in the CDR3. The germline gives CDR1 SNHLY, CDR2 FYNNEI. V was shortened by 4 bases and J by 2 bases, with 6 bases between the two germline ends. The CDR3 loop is CASSAQAYEQYF. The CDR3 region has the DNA TGTGCCAGCAGTGCCCAGGCCTACGAGCAGTACTTC.

CDR3 nucleotide sequence: TGTGCCAGCAGCTTAGATCATCAGGCTAGCGGGGGGGCCGTTGAGCAGTTCTTC. This gives the protein CASSLDHQASGGAVEQFF. The chain couples TRBV11-2 to TRBJ2-1, with 12 bases aligning to TRBD2. V trimming: 0 bases; J trimming: 9 bases; junction bases outside the gene matches: 12. The CDR3 has 18 residues. Per germline, CDR1 SGHAT and CDR2 FQNNGV.

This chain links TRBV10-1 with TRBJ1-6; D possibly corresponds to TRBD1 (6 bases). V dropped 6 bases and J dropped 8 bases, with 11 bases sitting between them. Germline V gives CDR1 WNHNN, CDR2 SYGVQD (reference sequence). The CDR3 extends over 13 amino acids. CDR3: CASRLDRYSPLHF. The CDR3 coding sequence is TGCGCCAGCAGGCTGGACAGATATTCACCCCTCCACTTT.

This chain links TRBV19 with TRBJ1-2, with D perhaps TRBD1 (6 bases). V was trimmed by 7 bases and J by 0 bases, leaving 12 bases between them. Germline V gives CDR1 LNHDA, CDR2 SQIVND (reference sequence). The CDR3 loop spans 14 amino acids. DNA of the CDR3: TGTGCCAGTACCCAACAGGGTTCTAACTATGGCTACACCTTC. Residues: CASTQQGSNYGYTF.

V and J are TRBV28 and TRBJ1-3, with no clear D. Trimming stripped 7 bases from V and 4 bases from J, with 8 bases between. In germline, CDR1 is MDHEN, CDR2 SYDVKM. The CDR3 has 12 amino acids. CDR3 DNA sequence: TGTGCCAGCAACGGGTTCGGAAACACCATATATTTT. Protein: CASNGFGNTIYF.

The CDR3 region is CASSYRGNTEAFF. In DNA form, the CDR3 reads TGTGCCAGCAGTTACAGGGGGAACACTGAAGCTTTCTTT. The chain is built from TRBV28 and TRBJ1-1; 7 bases match TRBD1. Per the germline V gene, CDR1 is MDHEN and CDR2 is SYDVKM. Germline trimming cut 4 bases from V and 1 base from J; bases unmatched to any gene: 0. CDR3 size: 13 residues.

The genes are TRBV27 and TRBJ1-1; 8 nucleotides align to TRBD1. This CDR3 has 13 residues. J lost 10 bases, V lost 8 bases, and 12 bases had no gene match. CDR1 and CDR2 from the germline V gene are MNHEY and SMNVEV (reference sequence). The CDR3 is CASGGAVTGAAFF. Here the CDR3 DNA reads TGTGCCAGCGGGGGGGCCGTGACAGGGGCAGCTTTCTTT.

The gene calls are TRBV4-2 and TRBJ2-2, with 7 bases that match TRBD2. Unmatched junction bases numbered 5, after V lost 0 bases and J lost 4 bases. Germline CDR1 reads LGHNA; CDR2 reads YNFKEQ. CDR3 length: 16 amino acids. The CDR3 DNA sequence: TGTGCCAGCAGCCAAGAAACGGGAGGATTCACCGGGGAGCTGTTTTTT. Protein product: CASSQETGGFTGELFF.